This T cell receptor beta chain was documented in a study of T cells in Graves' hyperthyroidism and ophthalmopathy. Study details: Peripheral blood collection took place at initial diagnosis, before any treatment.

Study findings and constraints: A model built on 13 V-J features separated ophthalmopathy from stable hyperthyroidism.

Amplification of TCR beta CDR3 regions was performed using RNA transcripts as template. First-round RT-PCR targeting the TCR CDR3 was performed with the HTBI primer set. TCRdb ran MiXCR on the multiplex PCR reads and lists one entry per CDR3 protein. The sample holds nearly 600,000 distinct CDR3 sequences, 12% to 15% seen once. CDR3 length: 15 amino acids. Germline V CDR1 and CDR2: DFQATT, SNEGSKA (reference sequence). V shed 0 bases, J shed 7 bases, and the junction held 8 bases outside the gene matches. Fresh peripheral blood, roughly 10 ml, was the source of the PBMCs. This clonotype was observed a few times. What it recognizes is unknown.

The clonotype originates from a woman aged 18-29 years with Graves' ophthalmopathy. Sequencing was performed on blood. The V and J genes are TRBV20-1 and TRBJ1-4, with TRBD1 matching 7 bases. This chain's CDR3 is CSARDRRQGTEKLFF. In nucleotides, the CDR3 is TGCAGTGCTAGAGATAGGAGACAGGGCACTGAAAAACTGTTTTTT.